These T cell receptor beta chains were read from a single sample in a study of OX40 agonist ivuxolimab in advanced cancers. The table came from immunoSEQ multiplex PCR; TCRdb's copy has only in-frame clones and leaves some out. The sample lists about 94,000 clones, roughly 91% occurring once. The source was CD4+ or CD8+ T cells sorted from blood, collected in a trial of the OX40 agonist ivuxolimab. These receptors were collected from an adult with an advanced solid tumor such as melanoma, head and neck, liver or kidney cancer. Both conserved end residues are part of each CDR3. The order of the fields is clone size, D gene, V gene, J gene, CDR3 DNA, CDR3 protein. The D gene is left open where the match is weak. A row's size may be missing; if present it is once, few, many or a size class.

NA	TRBD2	TRBV7-6	TRBJ2-5	TGTGCCAGCAGCTTAGCGCCCAGCGGGGGGGCCTCAAGAGAGACCCAGTACTTC	CASSLAPSGGASRETQYF
NA	NA	TRBV2	TRBJ2-7	TGTGCCAGCAGAGGGACCGTACCTTCCTACGAGCAGTACTTC	CASRGTVPSYEQYF
NA	TRBD1	TRBV5-6	TRBJ2-2	TGTGCCAGCAGCCGGGCAGGGGGCACCGGGGAGCTGTTTTTT	CASSRAGGTGELFF
NA	NA	TRBV19	TRBJ1-5	TGTGCCAGTAATCCCGGCCGTAATCAGCCCCAGCATTTT	CASNPGRNQPQHF
NA	TRBD2	TRBV10-1	TRBJ2-6	TGCGCCAGCAGTGGGAACCCGCTAGCGGGGGGGCCTGGGGCCAACGTCCTGACTTTC	CASSGNPLAGGPGANVLTF
NA	TRBD1	TRBV30	TRBJ2-2	TGTGCCTGGACCGGGACAGGGAACACCGGGGAGCTGTTTTTT	CAWTGTGNTGELFF
NA	NA	TRBV2	TRBJ2-2	TGTGCCAGCATCAGGGTAGAGCTAAACACCGGGGAGCTGTTTTTT	CASIRVELNTGELFF
NA	NA	TRBV27	TRBJ1-1	TGTGCCAGCAGGGTTGGTAGGAACACTGAAGCTTTCTTT	CASRVGRNTEAFF
NA	NA	TRBV30	TRBJ2-7	TGTGCCTGGAGTGTATTACGGGGTGGGGAGCAGTACTTC	CAWSVLRGGEQYF
NA	TRBD1	TRBV11-2	TRBJ2-3	TGTGCCAGCAGCCCCGACAGGGGAGGTACGCAGTATTTT	CASSPDRGGTQYF
NA	NA	TRBV19	TRBJ2-7	TGTGCCAGTAGTATTTCGGCGGTGAGTTACGAGCAGTACTTC	CASSISAVSYEQYF
NA	TRBD2	TRBV4-2	TRBJ2-7	TGTGCCAGCAGCCGGATCCTTCAGCGGGGGGTTTACGAGCAGTACTTC	CASSRILQRGVYEQYF
NA	NA	TRBV15	TRBJ1-5	TGTGCCACCAGCACCGCCGGGACATCGGGCAATCAGCCCCAGCATTTT	CATSTAGTSGNQPQHF
NA	NA	TRBV10-2	TRBJ1-3	TGCGCCAGCACCCTCGGGACGTCGGGAAACACCATATATTTT	CASTLGTSGNTIYF
NA	TRBD2	TRBV6-5	TRBJ2-5	TGTGCCAGCAGTTCTAGCGGGGGGAAGGAGACCCAGTACTTC	CASSSSGGKETQYF
NA	TRBD2	TRBV10-3	TRBJ2-5	TGTGCCACCGGCGCAAGGGGAGGGCAAGAGACCCAGTACTTC	CATGARGGQETQYF
NA	NA	TRBV19	TRBJ1-3	TGTGCCAGTAGTATTTCAGGCCTCTCTGGAAACACCATATATTTT	CASSISGLSGNTIYF
NA	NA	TRBV4-1	TRBJ1-2	TGCGCCAGCAGCCAAAGTAACGCAGGGCTTTATGGCTACACCTTC	CASSQSNAGLYGYTF
few	TRBD2	TRBV11-2	TRBJ2-1	TGTGCCAGCAGCTTAGATACGGGACTAGCGGGTCTTGGGCAGTTCTTC	CASSLDTGLAGLGQFF
NA	NA	TRBV2	TRBJ1-2	TGTGCCAGCAGTGAAGTCATGGGGGCCGCGGCAGGGGGCTACACCTTC	CASSEVMGAAAGGYTF
NA	TRBD2	TRBV7-2	TRBJ2-1	TGTGCCAGCAGCCCGACTAGCGGGGAGTGGGGTGAGCAGTTCTTC	CASSPTSGEWGEQFF
NA	TRBD1	TRBV6-6	TRBJ1-6	TGTGCCAGCAGTTACGCCGACAGGGGGCATTCACCCCTCCACTTT	CASSYADRGHSPLHF
few	NA	TRBV11-2	TRBJ1-1	TGTGCCAGCAGCTTAGCGGGGGTCACTGAAGCTTTCTTT	CASSLAGVTEAFF
NA	NA	TRBV5-4	TRBJ2-3	TGTGCCAGCAGTTTGGATACCGCGGATACGCAGTATTTT	CASSLDTADTQYF
NA	NA	TRBV5-5	TRBJ1-2	TGTGCCAGCAGCTTGGGGGTTAGCTTAGGCTACACCTTC	CASSLGVSLGYTF
NA	NA	TRBV5-1	TRBJ2-7	TGCGCCAGCAGCTTGGGTCCGGGGACGGGTTACGAGCAGTACTTC	CASSLGPGTGYEQYF
few	TRBD1	TRBV7-9	TRBJ2-1	TGTGCCAGCAGCTTAGGGACAGGGCCCGGGAATGAGCAGTTCTTC	CASSLGTGPGNEQFF
NA	NA	TRBV5-1	TRBJ2-7	TGCGCCAGCAGCCTCGACACGAATGAGCAGTACTTC	CASSLDTNEQYF